This T cell receptor beta chain was recorded in a study of blood T cell repertoires in COVID-19. Across the study: From the United States, Italy and Spain came samples of acute and convalescent COVID-19. PBMCs, B-cell-depleted T cells, or T cells provided the cDNA or gDNA that made up the material.

In the authors' workflow: Amplified reference gene primers provided the basis for estimating nucleated cell counts. Clones were sequenced by immunoSEQ multiplex PCR, and TCRdb holds only the in-frame ones, with some missing. That table gives V, J and clone size, and the DNA gave D and trimming. Of some 300,000 clones listed, 85% to 90% were seen once; the top ten hold approximately 2%. In Seattle, patients joined the study during active infection and were tracked longitudinally. Germline values: CDR1 LGHDT, CDR2 YNNKEL (reference sequence). The V end was cut by 3 bases, the J end by 7 bases, with 9 bases between. The CDR3 runs to 12 residues.

The sequencing sample was made of peripheral blood. The rearrangement joins TRBV3-1 (or the pseudogene TRBV3-2) to TRBJ1-2, with D perhaps matching TRBD1 (6 bases). The receptor comes from a woman in her twenties or thirties with COVID-19, enrolled during active disease. The CDR3 here is CASSQIRGGYTF. CDR3 DNA sequence: TGTGCCAGCAGCCAGATCAGGGGTGGCTACACCTTC.